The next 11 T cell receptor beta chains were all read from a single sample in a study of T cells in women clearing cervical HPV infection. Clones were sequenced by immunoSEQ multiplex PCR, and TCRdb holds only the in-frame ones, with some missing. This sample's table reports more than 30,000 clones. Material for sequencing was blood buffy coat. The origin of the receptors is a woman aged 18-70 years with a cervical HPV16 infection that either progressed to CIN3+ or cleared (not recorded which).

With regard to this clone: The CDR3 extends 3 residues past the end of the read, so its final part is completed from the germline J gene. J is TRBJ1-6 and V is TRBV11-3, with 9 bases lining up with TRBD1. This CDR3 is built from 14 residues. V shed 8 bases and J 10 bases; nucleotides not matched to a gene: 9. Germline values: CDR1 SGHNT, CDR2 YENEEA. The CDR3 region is CASATGQGESPLHF. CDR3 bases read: TGTGCCAGCGCGACGGGACAGGGTGAATCACCC.

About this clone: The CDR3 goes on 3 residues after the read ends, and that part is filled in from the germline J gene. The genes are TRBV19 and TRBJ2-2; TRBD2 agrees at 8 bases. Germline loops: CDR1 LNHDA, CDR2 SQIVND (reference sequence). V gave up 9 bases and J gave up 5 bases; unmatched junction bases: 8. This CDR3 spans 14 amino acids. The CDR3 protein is CASGGSGRTGELFF. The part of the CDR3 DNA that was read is TGTGCCAGCGGGGGGAGCGGGAGAACCGGGGAG.

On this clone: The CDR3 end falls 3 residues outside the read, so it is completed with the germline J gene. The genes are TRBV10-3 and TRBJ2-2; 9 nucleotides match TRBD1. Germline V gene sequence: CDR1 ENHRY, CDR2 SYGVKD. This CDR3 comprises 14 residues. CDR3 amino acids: CAISEGQGREKLFF. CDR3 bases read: TGTGCCATCAGTGAAGGACAGGGGAGAGAAAAG.

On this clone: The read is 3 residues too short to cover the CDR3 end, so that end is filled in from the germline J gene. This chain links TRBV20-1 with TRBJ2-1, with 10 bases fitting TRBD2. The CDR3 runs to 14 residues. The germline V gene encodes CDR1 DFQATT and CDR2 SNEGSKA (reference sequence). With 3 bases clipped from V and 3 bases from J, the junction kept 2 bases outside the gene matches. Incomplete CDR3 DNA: TGCAGTGCTAGGATAGCGGGAGGCTACAATGAG. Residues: CSARIAGGYNE. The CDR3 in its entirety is CSARIAGGYNEQFF.

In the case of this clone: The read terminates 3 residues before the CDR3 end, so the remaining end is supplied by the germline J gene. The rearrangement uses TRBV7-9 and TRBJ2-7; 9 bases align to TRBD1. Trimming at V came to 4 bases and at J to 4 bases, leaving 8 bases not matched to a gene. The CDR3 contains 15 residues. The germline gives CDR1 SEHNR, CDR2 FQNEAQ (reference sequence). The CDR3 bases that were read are TGTGCCAGCAGCTCAAGCGACAGGGGGGTGTACGAG. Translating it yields CASSSSDRGVYE. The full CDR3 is CASSSSDRGVYEQYF.

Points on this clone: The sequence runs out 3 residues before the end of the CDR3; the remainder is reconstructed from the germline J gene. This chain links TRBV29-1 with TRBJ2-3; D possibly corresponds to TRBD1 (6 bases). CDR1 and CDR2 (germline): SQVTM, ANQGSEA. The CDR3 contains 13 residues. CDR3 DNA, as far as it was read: TGCAGCGTTGCGGACAGAGCCCTACAGCCG. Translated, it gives CSVADRALQP. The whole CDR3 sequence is CSVADRALQPQYF.

CDR3 residues: CASSLSAVTGSYEQYF. The sequenced part of the CDR3 DNA is TGTGCCAGCAGCTTGTCCGCCGTAACGGGCTCCTACGAG. The chain is built from TRBV5-4 and TRBJ2-7, with D unresolved. The sequenced fragment ends 3 residues before the CDR3 boundary, so the rest is inferred from the germline J gene. Germline V CDR1 and CDR2: SGHNT, YYREEE (reference sequence). V lost 1 base, J lost 0 bases, and 14 bases lay in between. The CDR3 contains 16 residues. Complete variable domain (other parts from reference TRBV5-4 and TRBJ2-7): ETGVTQSPTHLIKTRGQQVTLRCSSQSGHNTVSWYQQALGQGPQFIFQYYREEENGRGNFPPRFSGLQFPNYSSELNVNALELDDSALYLCASSLSAVTGSYEQYFGPGTRLTVT.

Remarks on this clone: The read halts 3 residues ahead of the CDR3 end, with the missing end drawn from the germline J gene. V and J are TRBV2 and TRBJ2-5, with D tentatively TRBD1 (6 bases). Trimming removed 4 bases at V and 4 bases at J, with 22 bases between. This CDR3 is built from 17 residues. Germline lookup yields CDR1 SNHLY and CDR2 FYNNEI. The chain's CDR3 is CASSGKRSRGLGETQYF. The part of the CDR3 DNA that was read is TGTGCCAGCAGTGGGAAACGGTCCAGGGGATTAGGAGAGACC.

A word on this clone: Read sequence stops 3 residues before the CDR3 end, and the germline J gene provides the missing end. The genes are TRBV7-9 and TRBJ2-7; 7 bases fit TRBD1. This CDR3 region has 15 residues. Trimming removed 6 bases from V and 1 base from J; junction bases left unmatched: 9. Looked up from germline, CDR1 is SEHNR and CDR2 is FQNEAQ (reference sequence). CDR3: CASRGDRVGSYEQYF. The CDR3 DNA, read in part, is TGTGCCAGCAGAGGAGACAGGGTAGGGTCCTACGAG.

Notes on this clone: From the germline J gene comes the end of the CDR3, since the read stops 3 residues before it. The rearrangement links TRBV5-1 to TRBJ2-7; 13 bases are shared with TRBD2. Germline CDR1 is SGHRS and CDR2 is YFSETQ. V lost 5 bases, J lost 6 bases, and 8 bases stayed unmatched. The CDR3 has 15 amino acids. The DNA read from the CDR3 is TGCGCCAGCAGTCCGTACACTAGCGGGAGGGGCGAG. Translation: CASSPYTSGRGE. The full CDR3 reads CASSPYTSGRGEQYF.

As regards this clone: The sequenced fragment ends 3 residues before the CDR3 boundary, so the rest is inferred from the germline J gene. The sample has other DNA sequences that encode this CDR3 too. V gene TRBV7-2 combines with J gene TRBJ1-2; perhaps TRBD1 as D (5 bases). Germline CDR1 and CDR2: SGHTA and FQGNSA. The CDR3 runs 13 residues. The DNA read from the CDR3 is TGTGCCAGCAGCTTAGGTCCGGGGGGGGGT. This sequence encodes CASSLGPGGG. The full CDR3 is CASSLGPGGGYTF.